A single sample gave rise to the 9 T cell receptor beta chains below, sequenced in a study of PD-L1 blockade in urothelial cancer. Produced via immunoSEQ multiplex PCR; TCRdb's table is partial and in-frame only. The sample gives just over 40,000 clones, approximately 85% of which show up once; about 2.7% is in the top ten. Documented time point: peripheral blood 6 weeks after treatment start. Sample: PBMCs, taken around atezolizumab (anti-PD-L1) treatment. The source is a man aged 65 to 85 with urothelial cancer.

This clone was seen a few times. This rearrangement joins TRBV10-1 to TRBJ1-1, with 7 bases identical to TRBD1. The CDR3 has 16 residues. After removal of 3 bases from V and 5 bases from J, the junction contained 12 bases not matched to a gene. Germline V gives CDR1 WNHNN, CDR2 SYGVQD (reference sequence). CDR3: CASSEDYRGTKTEAFF. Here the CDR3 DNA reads TGCGCCAGCAGTGAAGATTACAGGGGAACGAAAACTGAAGCTTTCTTT.

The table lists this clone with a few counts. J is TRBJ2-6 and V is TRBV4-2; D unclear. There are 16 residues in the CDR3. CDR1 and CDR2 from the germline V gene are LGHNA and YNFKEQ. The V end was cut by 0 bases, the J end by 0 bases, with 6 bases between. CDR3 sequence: CASSQDPHSGANVLTF. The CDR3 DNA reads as TGTGCCAGCAGCCAAGATCCCCACTCTGGGGCCAACGTCCTGACTTTC.

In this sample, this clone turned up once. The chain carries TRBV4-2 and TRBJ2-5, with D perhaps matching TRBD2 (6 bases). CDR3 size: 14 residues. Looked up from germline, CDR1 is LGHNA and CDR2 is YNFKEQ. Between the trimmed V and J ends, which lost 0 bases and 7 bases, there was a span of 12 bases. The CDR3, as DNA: TGTGCCAGCAGCCAAGATTCCGGGAGCGGGACCCAGTACTTC. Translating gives CASSQDSGSGTQYF.

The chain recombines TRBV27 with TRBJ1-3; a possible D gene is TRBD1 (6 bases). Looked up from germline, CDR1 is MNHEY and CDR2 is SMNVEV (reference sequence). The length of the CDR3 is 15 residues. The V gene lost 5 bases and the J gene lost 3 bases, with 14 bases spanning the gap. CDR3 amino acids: CASSLQGGYGNTIYF. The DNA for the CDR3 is TGTGCCAGCAGTCTACAGGGCGGGTATGGAAACACCATATATTTT.

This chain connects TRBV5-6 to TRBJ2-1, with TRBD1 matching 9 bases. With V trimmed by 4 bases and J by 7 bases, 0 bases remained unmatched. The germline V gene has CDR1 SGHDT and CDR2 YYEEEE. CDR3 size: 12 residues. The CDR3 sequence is CASSGTGNEQFF. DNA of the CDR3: TGTGCCAGCAGCGGGACAGGGAATGAGCAGTTCTTC. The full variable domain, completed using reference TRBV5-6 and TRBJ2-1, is DAGVTQSPTHLIKTRGQQVTLRCSPKSGHDTVSWYQQALGQGPQFIFQYYEEEERQRGNFPDRFSGHQFPNYSSELNVNALLLGDSALYLCASSGTGNEQFFGPGTRLTVL.

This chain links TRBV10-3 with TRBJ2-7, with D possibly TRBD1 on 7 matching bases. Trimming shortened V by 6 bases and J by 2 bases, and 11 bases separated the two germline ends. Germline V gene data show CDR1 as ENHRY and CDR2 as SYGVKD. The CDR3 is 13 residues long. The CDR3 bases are TGTGCCATCAGCGCGGGACAGCCCTACGAGCAGTACTTC. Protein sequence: CAISAGQPYEQYF.

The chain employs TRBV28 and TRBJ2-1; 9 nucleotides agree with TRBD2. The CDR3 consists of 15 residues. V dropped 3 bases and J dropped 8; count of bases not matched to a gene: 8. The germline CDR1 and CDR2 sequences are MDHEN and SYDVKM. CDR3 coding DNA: TGTGCCAGCAGTTTTTCGTTTAGCGGGAGCGATGAGCAGTTCTTC. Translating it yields CASSFSFSGSDEQFF.

The CDR3 sequence: CASSPLGGLQETQYF. In nucleotides, the CDR3 is TGTGCCAGCAGCCCTCTAGGGGGCCTACAAGAGACCCAGTACTTC. The chain joins TRBV5-4 to TRBJ2-5; 7 bases are a match to TRBD1. Germline V gives CDR1 SGHNT, CDR2 YYREEE (reference sequence). The trim removed 4 bases at V and 2 bases at J, leaving 8 bases unmatched. The CDR3 has 15 amino acids.

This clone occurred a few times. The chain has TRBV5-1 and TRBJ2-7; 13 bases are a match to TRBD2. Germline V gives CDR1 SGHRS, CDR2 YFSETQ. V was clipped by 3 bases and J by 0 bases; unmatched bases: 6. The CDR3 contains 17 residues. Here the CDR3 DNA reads TGCGCCAGCAGCTACAGGAGACTAGCGGGGGGCTCCTACGAGCAGTACTTC. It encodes CASSYRRLAGGSYEQYF.